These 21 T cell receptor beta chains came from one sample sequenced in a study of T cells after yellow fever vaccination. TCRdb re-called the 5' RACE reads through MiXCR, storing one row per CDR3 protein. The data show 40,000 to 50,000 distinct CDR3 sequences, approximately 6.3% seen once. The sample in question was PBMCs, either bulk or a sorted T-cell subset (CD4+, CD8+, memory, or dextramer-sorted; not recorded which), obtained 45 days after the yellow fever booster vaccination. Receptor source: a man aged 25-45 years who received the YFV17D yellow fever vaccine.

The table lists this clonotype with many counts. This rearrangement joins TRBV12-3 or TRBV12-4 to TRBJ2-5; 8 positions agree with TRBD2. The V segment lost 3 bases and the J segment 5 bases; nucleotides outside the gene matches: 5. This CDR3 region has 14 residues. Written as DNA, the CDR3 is TGTGCCAGCAGTTTCCGGGAGGGAATGGAGACCCAGTACTTC. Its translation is CASSFREGMETQYF.

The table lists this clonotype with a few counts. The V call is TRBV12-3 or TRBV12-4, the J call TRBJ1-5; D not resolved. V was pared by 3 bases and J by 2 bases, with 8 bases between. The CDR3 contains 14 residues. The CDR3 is CASSFVDRNQPQHF. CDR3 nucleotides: TGTGCCAGCAGTTTTGTTGATCGCAATCAGCCCCAGCATTTT.

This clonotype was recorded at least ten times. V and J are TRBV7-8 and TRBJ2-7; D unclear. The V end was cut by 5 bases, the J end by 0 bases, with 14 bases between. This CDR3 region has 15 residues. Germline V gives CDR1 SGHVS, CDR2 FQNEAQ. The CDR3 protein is CASSPLPHSSYEQYF. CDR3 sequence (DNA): TGTGCCAGCAGCCCCCTTCCCCATAGCTCCTACGAGCAGTACTTC.

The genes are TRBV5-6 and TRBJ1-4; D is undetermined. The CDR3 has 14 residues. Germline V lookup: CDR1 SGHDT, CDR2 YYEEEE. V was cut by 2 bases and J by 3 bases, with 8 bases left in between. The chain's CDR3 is CASSFLGPNEKLFF. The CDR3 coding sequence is TGTGCCAGCAGCTTTTTAGGACCTAATGAAAAACTGTTTTTT.

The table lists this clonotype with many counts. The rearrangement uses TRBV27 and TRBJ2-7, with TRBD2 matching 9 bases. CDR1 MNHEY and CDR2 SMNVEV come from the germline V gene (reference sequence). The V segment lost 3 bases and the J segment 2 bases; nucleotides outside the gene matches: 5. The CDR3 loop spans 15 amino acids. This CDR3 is CASSFSAGGPYEQYF. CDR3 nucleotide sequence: TGTGCCAGCAGTTTTTCTGCGGGAGGGCCCTACGAGCAGTACTTC.

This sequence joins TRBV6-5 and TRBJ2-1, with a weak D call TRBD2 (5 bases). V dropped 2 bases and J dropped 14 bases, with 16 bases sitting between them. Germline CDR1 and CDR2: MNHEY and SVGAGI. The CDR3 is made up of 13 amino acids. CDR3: CASSYRGGNNKFF. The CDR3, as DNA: TGTGCCAGCAGTTACCGAGGAGGAAATAATAAGTTCTTC.

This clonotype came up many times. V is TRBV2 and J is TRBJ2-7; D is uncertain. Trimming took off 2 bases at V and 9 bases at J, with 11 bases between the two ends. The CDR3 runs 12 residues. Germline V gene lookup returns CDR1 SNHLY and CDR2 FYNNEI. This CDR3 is CASSELTDRQYF. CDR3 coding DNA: TGTGCCAGCAGTGAACTGACCGACCGGCAGTACTTC.

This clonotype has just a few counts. The CDR3 sequence is CASSFRAGAREQYF. The CDR3, as DNA: TGTGCCAGCAGTTTTCGAGCGGGAGCCCGGGAGCAGTACTTC. V usage is TRBV27 and J usage is TRBJ2-7, with TRBD2 identical over 8 bases. This CDR3 spans 14 amino acids. The junction had 8 bases not matched to a gene; V was cut back by 3 bases and J by 7 bases. Germline-derived CDR1 and CDR2 are MNHEY and SMNVEV (reference sequence).

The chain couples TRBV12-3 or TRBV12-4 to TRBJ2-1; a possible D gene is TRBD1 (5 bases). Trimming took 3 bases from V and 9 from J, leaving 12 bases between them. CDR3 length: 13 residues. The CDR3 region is CASSFQGRGEQFF. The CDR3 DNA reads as TGTGCCAGCAGTTTTCAGGGTCGAGGTGAGCAGTTCTTC.

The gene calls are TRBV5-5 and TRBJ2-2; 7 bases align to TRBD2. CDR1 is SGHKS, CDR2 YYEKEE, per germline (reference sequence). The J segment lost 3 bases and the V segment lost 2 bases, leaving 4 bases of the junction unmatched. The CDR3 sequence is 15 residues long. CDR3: CASSFSGRHTGELFF. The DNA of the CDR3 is TGTGCCAGCAGCTTTTCCGGGAGGCACACCGGGGAGCTGTTTTTT.

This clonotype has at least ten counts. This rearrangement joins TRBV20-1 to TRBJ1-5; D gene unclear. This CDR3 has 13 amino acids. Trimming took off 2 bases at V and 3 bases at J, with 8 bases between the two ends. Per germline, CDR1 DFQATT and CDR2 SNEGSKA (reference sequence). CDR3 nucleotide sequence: TGCAGTGCTAGAAGGGCTCTCAATCAGCCCCAGCATTTT. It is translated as CSARRALNQPQHF.

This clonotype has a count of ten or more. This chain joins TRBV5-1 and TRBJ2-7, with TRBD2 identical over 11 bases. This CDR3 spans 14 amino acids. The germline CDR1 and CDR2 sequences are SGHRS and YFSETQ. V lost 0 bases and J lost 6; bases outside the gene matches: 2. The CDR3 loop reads CASSLDLAGGEQYF. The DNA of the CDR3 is TGCGCCAGCAGCTTGGACCTAGCGGGAGGCGAGCAGTACTTC.

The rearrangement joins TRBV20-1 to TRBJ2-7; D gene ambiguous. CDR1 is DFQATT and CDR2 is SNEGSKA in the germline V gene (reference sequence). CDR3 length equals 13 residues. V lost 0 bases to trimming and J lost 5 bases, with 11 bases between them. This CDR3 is CSARDPFINEQYF. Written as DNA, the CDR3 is TGCAGTGCTAGAGACCCTTTCATCAACGAGCAGTACTTC.

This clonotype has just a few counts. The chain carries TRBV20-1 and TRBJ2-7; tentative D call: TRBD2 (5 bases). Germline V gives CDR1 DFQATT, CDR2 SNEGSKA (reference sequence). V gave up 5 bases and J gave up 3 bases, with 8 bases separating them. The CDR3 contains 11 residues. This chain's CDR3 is CSAARDYEQYF. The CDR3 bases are TGCAGTGCTGCCCGGGACTACGAGCAGTACTTC.

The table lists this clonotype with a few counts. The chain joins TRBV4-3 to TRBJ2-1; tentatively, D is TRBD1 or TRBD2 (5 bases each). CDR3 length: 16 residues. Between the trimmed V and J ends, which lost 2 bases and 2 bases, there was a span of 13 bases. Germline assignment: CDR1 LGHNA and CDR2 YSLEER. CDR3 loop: CASSQTGTLTYNEQFF. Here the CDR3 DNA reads TGCGCCAGCAGCCAAACCGGGACCTTGACCTACAATGAGCAGTTCTTC.

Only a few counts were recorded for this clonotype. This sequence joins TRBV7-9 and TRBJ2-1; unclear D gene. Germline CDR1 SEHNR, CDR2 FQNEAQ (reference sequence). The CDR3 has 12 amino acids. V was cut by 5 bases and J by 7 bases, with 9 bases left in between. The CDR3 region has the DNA TGTGCCAGCAGCCCCCGAAATAATGAGCAGTTCTTC. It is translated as CASSPRNNEQFF.

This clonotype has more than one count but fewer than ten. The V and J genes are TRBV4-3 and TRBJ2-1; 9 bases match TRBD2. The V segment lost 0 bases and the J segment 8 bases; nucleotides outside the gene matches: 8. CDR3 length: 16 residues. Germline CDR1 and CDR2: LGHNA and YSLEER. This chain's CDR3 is CASSQDSTAGGHEQFF. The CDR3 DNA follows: TGCGCCAGCAGCCAAGATTCGACCGCGGGAGGGCATGAGCAGTTCTTC.

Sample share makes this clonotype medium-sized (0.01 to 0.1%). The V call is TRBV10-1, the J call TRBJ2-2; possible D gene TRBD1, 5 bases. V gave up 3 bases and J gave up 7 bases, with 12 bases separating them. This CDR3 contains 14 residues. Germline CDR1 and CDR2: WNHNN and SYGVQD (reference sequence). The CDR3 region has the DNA TGCGCCAGCAGTGATGTGGGGCGCGGCGGGGAGCTGTTTTTT. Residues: CASSDVGRGGELFF.

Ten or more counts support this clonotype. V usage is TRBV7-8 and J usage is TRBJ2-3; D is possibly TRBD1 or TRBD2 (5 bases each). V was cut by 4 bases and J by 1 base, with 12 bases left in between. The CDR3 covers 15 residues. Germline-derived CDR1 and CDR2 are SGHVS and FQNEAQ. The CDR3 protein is CASSSGWGGTDTQYF. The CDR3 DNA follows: TGTGCCAGCAGCTCGGGGTGGGGCGGCACAGATACGCAGTATTTT.

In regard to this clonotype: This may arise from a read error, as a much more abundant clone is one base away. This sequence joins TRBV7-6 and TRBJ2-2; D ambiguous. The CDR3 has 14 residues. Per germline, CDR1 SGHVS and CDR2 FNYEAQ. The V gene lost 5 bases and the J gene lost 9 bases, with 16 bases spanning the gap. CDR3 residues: CASSLLEAARELFF. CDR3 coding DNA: TGTGCCAGCAGCCTCTTAGAGGCGGCCAGGGAGCTGTTTTTT. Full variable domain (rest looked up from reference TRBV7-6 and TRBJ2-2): GAGVSQSPRYKVTKRGQDVALRCDPISGHVSLYWYRQALGQGPEFLTYFNYEAQQDKSGLPNDRFSAERPEGSISTLTIQRTEQRDSAMYRCASSLLEAARELFFGEGSRLTVL.

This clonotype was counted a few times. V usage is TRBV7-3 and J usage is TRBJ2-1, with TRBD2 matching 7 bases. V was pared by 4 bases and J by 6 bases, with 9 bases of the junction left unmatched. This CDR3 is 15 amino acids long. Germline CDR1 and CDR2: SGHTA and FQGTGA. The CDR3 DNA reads TGTGCCAGCAGCTCGCCAGGCGGGAGTTCCAATGAGCAGTTCTTC. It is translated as CASSSPGGSSNEQFF.